A selection of T cell receptor beta chains follows, all from one sample in a study of regulatory T cells in long-lasting Graves disease. Using its own MiXCR run on the multiplex PCR reads, TCRdb lists one record per CDR3 protein. The sample holds some 230,000 distinct CDR3 sequences, around 19% seen once. The sample in question was peripheral blood mononuclear cells (PBMCs), obtained at new diagnosis, from a patient treated with antithyroid drugs. Every receptor here comes from a female donor with Graves disease. Each CDR3 is given with its conserved first and last residue. A D gene is named only where the DNA matches it firmly. The size field is filled for only some rows; it gives once, few, many or a size class.

>TRBJ2-6|TRBV24-1|many|TRBD1
CATSDGPGQGFGANVLTF
TGTGCCACCAGTGATGGACCGGGACAGGGGTTTGGGGCCAACGTCCTGACTTTC
>TRBJ1-5|TRBV18|NA|TRBD1
CASSQDRGAGVQPQHF
TGTGCCAGCTCACAAGACAGGGGGGCAGGGGTGCAGCCCCAGCATTTT
>TRBJ2-5|TRBV28|once|TRBD1
CASSEGTVRETQYF
TGTGCCAGCAGTGAGGGGACAGTGAGAGAGACCCAGTACTTC
>TRBJ1-2|TRBV18|many|TRBD1
CASSPPVQGAYGYTF
TGTGCCAGCTCACCACCGGTTCAGGGGGCCTATGGCTACACCTTC
>TRBJ1-5|TRBV7-8|many|TRBD1
CASSITQGFNQPQHF
TGTGCCAGCAGCATAACACAGGGGTTTAATCAGCCCCAGCATTTT
>TRBJ1-1|TRBV2|many|NA
CASRGWGPVGAEAFF
TGTGCCAGCAGGGGATGGGGGCCTGTTGGGGCTGAAGCTTTCTTT
>TRBJ2-5|TRBV20-1|NA|NA
CSARDLPGAMETQYF
TGCAGTGCTAGAGATTTGCCAGGGGCAATGGAGACCCAGTACTTC
>TRBJ2-3|TRBV28|many|NA
CASSYAGTRTDTQYF
TGTGCCAGCAGCTACGCCGGGACTCGCACAGATACGCAGTATTTT
>TRBJ1-4|TRBV27|NA|NA
CASRPGTSWAKLFF
TGTGCCAGCAGACCGGGGACCTCCTGGGCGAAACTGTTTTTT
>TRBJ1-1|TRBV12-3/TRBV12-4|NA|TRBD1
CASKNSGQGWDTEAFF
TGTGCCAGCAAGAATTCAGGACAGGGTTGGGACACTGAAGCTTTCTTT
>TRBJ2-3|TRBV30|many|TRBD1
CAWSAPGTGADTQYF
TGTGCCTGGAGTGCCCCCGGGACAGGGGCAGATACGCAGTATTTT
>TRBJ1-1|TRBV10-3|many|NA
CAISAESEAFF
TGTGCCATCAGCGCGGAGTCAGAAGCTTTCTTT
>TRBJ2-7|TRBV20-1|many|NA
CSASRLLYEQYF
TGCAGTGCTAGCCGCCTCCTCTACGAGCAGTACTTC
>TRBJ2-4|TRBV6-2/TRBV6-3|NA|TRBD2
CASTPAGGAFENIQYF
TGTGCCAGCACCCCGGCGGGGGGGGCGTTCGAAAACATTCAGTACTTC
>TRBJ2-1|TRBV7-9|few|TRBD1
CASSNTGAATANEQLF
TGTGCCAGCAGCAACACAGGGGCCGCAACTGCCAATGAGCAGCTCTTC
>TRBJ2-7|TRBV7-9|many|NA
CASSPEWGYEQYF
TGTGCCAGCAGCCCCGAGTGGGGCTACGAGCAGTACTTC
>TRBJ1-6|TRBV16|many|NA
CASSPLKESPLHF
TGTGCCAGCAGCCCCTTAAAGGAGTCACCCCTCCACTTT
>TRBJ1-2|TRBV11-3|many|TRBD1
CASSLDRDRGYGYTF
TGTGCCAGCAGCTTAGACCGGGACAGGGGCTATGGCTACACCTTC
>TRBJ2-1|TRBV11-3|few|TRBD2
CAGSGSGTGNERFF
TGTGCCGGCAGCGGTAGCGGGACGGGCAATGAGCGGTTCTTC
>TRBJ2-2|TRBV7-9|NA|TRBD2
CASSRGTSGRGANTGELFF
TGTGCCAGCAGCCGGGGGACTAGCGGGAGAGGCGCGAACACCGGGGAGCTGTTTTTT
>TRBJ2-1|TRBV7-3|few|TRBD2
CASSASSGVYNEQFF
TGTGCCAGCAGCGCCTCTAGCGGGGTCTACAATGAGCAGTTCTTC
>TRBJ1-4|TRBV12-3/TRBV12-4|many|NA
CASRRTTNEKLFF
TGTGCCAGCAGGCGCACAACTAATGAAAAACTGTTTTTT
>TRBJ1-1|TRBV12-3/TRBV12-4|NA|NA
CASSLRRQNTEAFF
TGTGCCAGCAGTTTAAGGCGACAGAACACTGAAGCTTTCTTT
>TRBJ2-1|TRBV28|many|NA
CASTIEVAREQFF
TGTGCCAGCACCATTGAGGTGGCGCGGGAGCAGTTCTTC
>TRBJ1-6|TRBV20-1|few|NA
CSASRGINSPLHF
TGCAGTGCTAGTAGAGGGATCAATTCACCCCTCCACTTT